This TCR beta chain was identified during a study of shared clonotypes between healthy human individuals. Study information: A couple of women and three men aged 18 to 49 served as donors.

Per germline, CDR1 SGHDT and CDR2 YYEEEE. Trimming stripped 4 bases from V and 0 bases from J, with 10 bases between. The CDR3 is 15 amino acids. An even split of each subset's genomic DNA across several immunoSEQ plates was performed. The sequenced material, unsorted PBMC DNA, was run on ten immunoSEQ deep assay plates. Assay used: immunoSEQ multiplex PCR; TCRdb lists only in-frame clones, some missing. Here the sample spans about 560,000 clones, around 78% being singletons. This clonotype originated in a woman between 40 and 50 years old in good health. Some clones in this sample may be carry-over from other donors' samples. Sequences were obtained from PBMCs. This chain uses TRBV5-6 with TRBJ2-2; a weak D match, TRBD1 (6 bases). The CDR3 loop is CASSPTGPNTGELFF. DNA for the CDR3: TGTGCCAGCAGCCCGACAGGTCCGAACACCGGGGAGCTGTTTTTT.